Sequencing of this T cell receptor beta chain was carried out in a study of blood T cells in healthy people across ages. Findings of the study overall: Across the age range, TCR beta diversity per million T cells fell in a roughly linear way. The study regarded diversity estimates from one million T cells as underestimates.

V was cut by 4 bases and J by 4 bases, with 16 bases left in between. CDR1 and CDR2 (germline): SGHTA, FQGNSA. CDR3 size: 15 residues. This clonotype has a handful of counts. The antigen remains unidentified. Using a J-beta primer mix together with a sample-barcoded 5' primer, a second PCR was run for about 7 to 12 cycles. Every individual sample yielded 2.5 million or more paired-end reads (each containing CDR3). TCRdb re-derived calls from the 5' RACE reads in MiXCR, one entry per CDR3 protein. The repertoire consists of 910,000 or so distinct CDR3 sequences, with roughly 51% occurring once and the leading ten covering roughly a fifth.

The sequenced sample was blood. This chain links TRBV7-2 with TRBJ1-2; TRBD1 is a possible D gene (6 bases). This TCR was recovered from a woman aged 60-75 years in good health. The CDR3 is CASSSPDQGFYGYTF. The CDR3, as DNA: TGTGCCAGCAGCTCACCGGATCAGGGGTTCTATGGCTACACCTTC.